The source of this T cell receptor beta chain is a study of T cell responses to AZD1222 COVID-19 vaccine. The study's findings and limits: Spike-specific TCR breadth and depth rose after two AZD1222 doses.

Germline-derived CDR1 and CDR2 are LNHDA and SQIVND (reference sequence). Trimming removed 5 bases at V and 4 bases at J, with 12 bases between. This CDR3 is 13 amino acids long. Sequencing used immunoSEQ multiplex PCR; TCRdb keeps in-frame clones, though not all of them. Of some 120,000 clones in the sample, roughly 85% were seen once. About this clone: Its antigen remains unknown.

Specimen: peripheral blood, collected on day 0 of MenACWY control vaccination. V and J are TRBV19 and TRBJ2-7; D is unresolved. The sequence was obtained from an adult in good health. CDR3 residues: CASSHDLGYEQYF. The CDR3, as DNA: TGTGCCAGTAGTCACGACCTAGGGTACGAGCAGTACTTC.